This entry features one T cell receptor beta chain sequence. V lost 6 bases and J 7 bases, leaving 12 bases between the germline ends. This CDR3 is built from 12 residues. CDR1 and CDR2 (germline): MNHEY, SVGAGI. The sample comes from a study of shared clonotypes between healthy human individuals. Background on the study: CD4 naive and memory got three plates each, CD8 naive two, CD8 memory one.

The method was immunoSEQ multiplex PCR; TCRdb's version includes in-frame clones alone and lacks a portion of them. The top ten clones hold approximately 25% of a sample with 90,000 to 120,000 clones, over 65% of them seen once. Sequenced material: memory CD8+ T cells sorted from blood. Sample subset: CD45RO+ cells pooled with CCR7-negative TemRA cells. This sequence was found in a woman aged 30 to 39 in good health. The chain combines TRBV6-5 with TRBJ1-2, with D uncertain. The CDR3 DNA follows: TGTGCCAGCAGCAATTCGAGGAGTGGCTACACCTTC. It specifies CASSNSRSGYTF.